The next 20 T cell receptor beta chains were all read from a single sample in a study of CD8+ T cells in alopecia areata. RNA extraction and reverse transcription yielded cDNA as sequencing template. Here immunoSEQ multiplex PCR was the method, and the copy in TCRdb shows in-frame clones only, minus some. Seen here are 90,000 to 100,000 clones, approximately 60% observed once, and the top ten hold around 15%. Treatment of the sample: oral pan-JAK inhibitor, 5-10 mg twice daily. Specimen: CD8+ T cells sorted from blood, collected at week 4, from a patient treated with tofacitinib. The receptors derive from a human donor with alopecia areata.

The rearrangement links TRBV11-2 to TRBJ2-2; 7 nucleotides align to TRBD1. In germline, CDR1 is SGHAT, CDR2 FQNNGV. The CDR3 extends over 13 amino acids. Germline trimming cut 4 bases from V and 9 bases from J; bases unmatched to any gene: 5. The CDR3 region is CASSSTGDWELFF. CDR3 bases: TGTGCCAGCAGCTCAACAGGGGATTGGGAGCTGTTTTTT.

V is TRBV11-2 and J is TRBJ2-3; D remains ambiguous. V was clipped by 4 bases and J by 0 bases, with 14 bases between them. This CDR3 has 16 amino acids. The germline CDR1 and CDR2 sequences are SGHAT and FQNNGV. The CDR3 sequence is CASSSWALGSTDTQYF. DNA of the CDR3: TGTGCCAGCAGCTCGTGGGCGCTAGGGAGCACAGATACGCAGTATTTT.

The rearrangement uses TRBV11-2 and TRBJ2-7; no firm D call. CDR1 and CDR2 (germline): SGHAT, FQNNGV. The CDR3 is 14 residues long. V lost 2 bases, J lost 0 bases, and 8 bases lay in between. As DNA, the CDR3 is TGTGCCAGCAGCTTAACAGCGAACTCCTACGAGCAGTACTTC. Protein sequence: CASSLTANSYEQYF.

V and J are TRBV2 and TRBJ2-1; D not resolved. The CDR3 is 16 amino acids. V lost 7 bases to trimming and J lost 5 bases, with 21 bases between them. Germline CDR1 reads SNHLY; CDR2 reads FYNNEI. The CDR3 bases are TGTGCCAGCACTACTTCCGGGCCTAGAGATAACAATGAGCAGTTCTTC. Translation gives CASTTSGPRDNNEQFF. Variable domain in full (rest from reference TRBV2 and TRBJ2-1): EPEVTQTPSHQVTQMGQEVILRCVPISNHLYFYWYRQILGQKVEFLVSFYNNEISEKSEIFDDQFSVERPDGSNFTLKIRSTKLEDSAMYFCASTTSGPRDNNEQFFGPGTRLTVL.

This sequence joins TRBV6-6 and TRBJ2-1; D uncertain. This CDR3 region has 13 residues. The V gene's germline CDR1 is MNHNY and CDR2 SVGAGI (reference sequence). V lost 0 bases and J lost 7, with 7 bases in between. CDR3 coding DNA: TGTGCCAGCAGTTACTCGGGTAATAATGAGCAGTTCTTC. Translating gives CASSYSGNNEQFF.

This chain uses TRBV5-1 with TRBJ2-1, with 8 bases matching TRBD2. CDR1 is SGHRS and CDR2 is YFSETQ in the germline V gene. V lost 5 bases, J lost 4 bases, and 5 bases stayed unmatched. The CDR3 covers 14 residues. The CDR3 nucleotides read TGCGCCAGCAGAGAGACTAGCGTGTACAATGAGCAGTTCTTC. Translating gives CASRETSVYNEQFF.

This clone has a handful of counts. The chain has TRBV28 and TRBJ1-5; maybe TRBD1 (6 bases). Trimming removed 3 bases from V and 3 bases from J, with 12 bases in between. This CDR3 region has 15 residues. The germline V gene has CDR1 MDHEN and CDR2 SYDVKM. The CDR3 is CASSFQGQVNQPQHF. CDR3 in DNA: TGTGCCAGCAGTTTCCAGGGGCAGGTCAATCAGCCCCAGCATTTT.

V is TRBV6-6 and J is TRBJ1-1; D is undetermined. Germline CDR1 is MNHNY and CDR2 is SVGAGI (reference sequence). V was trimmed by 1 base and J by 6 bases, leaving 9 bases between them. The CDR3 contains 13 residues. The CDR3 nucleotides read TGTGCCAGCAGTTACTATGTGGGCTCTGAAGCTTTCTTT. Its protein product is CASSYYVGSEAFF.

As to this clone: Other nucleotide sequences in the sample specify the same CDR3. V and J are TRBV7-2 and TRBJ2-7; D is unresolved. Deletions cut 1 base from V and 0 bases from J, with 1 base between. The CDR3 totals 12 residues. CDR1 is SGHTA, CDR2 FQGNSA, per germline. The CDR3 DNA is TGTGCCAGCAGCTTAGGCTCCTACGAGCAGTACTTC. As protein: CASSLGSYEQYF.

This clone was detected once. The V call is TRBV27, the J call TRBJ2-3, with 9 positions matching TRBD2. The junction had 9 bases not matched to a gene; V was cut back by 3 bases and J by 5 bases. CDR1 MNHEY and CDR2 SMNVEV come from the germline V gene (reference sequence). The CDR3 runs to 16 residues. The CDR3 DNA reads TGTGCCAGCAGTTTGGTAGAAGTAGCGGGAGTAGATACGCAGTATTTT. Protein product: CASSLVEVAGVDTQYF.

DNA of the CDR3: TGCGCCAGCAGCTTGGCAGAGACCCAGTACTTC. Its protein is CASSLAETQYF. V gene TRBV5-1 combines with J gene TRBJ2-5; the D is unclear. CDR1 is SGHRS and CDR2 is YFSETQ in the germline V gene. CDR3 size: 11 residues. V lost 0 bases, J lost 4 bases, and 1 base lay in between.

The chain is built from TRBV5-1 and TRBJ1-4, with D unresolved. Germline V lookup: CDR1 SGHRS, CDR2 YFSETQ. Trimming removed 0 bases from V and 7 bases from J, with 10 bases in between. The CDR3 is 14 residues long. This CDR3 is CASSLASAAEKLFF. CDR3 bases: TGCGCCAGCAGCTTGGCCAGTGCGGCTGAAAAACTGTTTTTT.

This clone was counted only a few times. V and J are TRBV4-2 and TRBJ2-1; D possibly corresponds to TRBD1 (6 bases). The germline V gene has CDR1 LGHNA and CDR2 YNFKEQ. This CDR3 region has 16 residues. Trimming pared 0 bases from V and 3 bases from J, leaving 12 bases between. CDR3 sequence reads: CASSQEFAGVYNEQFF. The CDR3 DNA reads TGTGCCAGCAGCCAAGAGTTCGCAGGGGTCTACAATGAGCAGTTCTTC.

The chain uses TRBV13 and TRBJ2-2; D possibly uses TRBD1 or TRBD2 (5 bases each). V was trimmed by 8 bases and J by 8 bases, leaving 9 bases between them. The germline V gene has CDR1 PRHDT and CDR2 FYEKMQ (reference sequence). The CDR3 is 11 amino acids. This chain's CDR3 is CASGGVGELFF. DNA of the CDR3: TGTGCCAGCGGGGGAGTGGGGGAGCTGTTTTTT.

This clone was counted only a few times. V usage is TRBV29-1 and J usage is TRBJ2-1, with D unresolved. This CDR3 is built from 12 residues. V lost 7 bases and J lost 4, with 11 bases in between. Germline V lookup: CDR1 SQVTM, CDR2 ANQGSEA. CDR3 amino acids: CSARVGYNEQFF. DNA of the CDR3: TGCAGCGCTAGGGTCGGTTACAATGAGCAGTTCTTC.

The genes are TRBV29-1 and TRBJ2-1, with 7 nucleotides matching TRBD2. Germline CDR1 and CDR2: SQVTM and ANQGSEA. CDR3 length equals 12 residues. J lost 8 bases, V lost 4 bases, and 5 bases had no gene match. CDR3 residues: CSVGAGDYEQFF. The CDR3 bases are TGCAGCGTTGGGGCGGGGGATTATGAGCAGTTCTTC.

This clone is a singleton in its sample. The chain links TRBV7-9 to TRBJ2-7, with TRBD1 identical over 10 bases. Looked up from germline, CDR1 is SEHNR and CDR2 is FQNEAQ (reference sequence). The CDR3 is made up of 15 amino acids. Losses at the gene ends were 5 bases for V and 5 bases for J; bases not matched to a gene: 9. The CDR3 loop is CASSTTGTGAHEQYF. CDR3 nucleotide sequence: TGTGCCAGCAGCACTACCGGGACAGGGGCTCACGAGCAGTACTTC.

The chain joins TRBV13 to TRBJ1-2; 7 nucleotides match TRBD1. V lost 4 bases and J lost 5; bases outside the gene matches: 10. CDR3 length: 15 amino acids. Germline V CDR1 and CDR2: PRHDT, FYEKMQ (reference sequence). The CDR3 loop is CASSSETGYRYGYTF. CDR3 in DNA: TGTGCCAGCAGCTCAGAGACAGGGTACCGTTATGGCTACACCTTC.

V is TRBV7-2 and J is TRBJ1-1; D uncertain. In germline, CDR1 is SGHTA, CDR2 FQGNSA. V shed 5 bases and J shed 6 bases, with 10 bases lying between them. The CDR3 runs to 12 residues. CDR3 DNA: TGTGCCAGCAGCCTCGTAATCCCTGAAGCTTTCTTT. Translated: CASSLVIPEAFF.

The genes are TRBV9 and TRBJ2-2; a possible D gene is TRBD2 (5 bases). The ends were cut back, 0 bases at V and 0 bases at J, with 9 bases in the middle. The CDR3 is made up of 16 amino acids. Germline lookup yields CDR1 SGDLS and CDR2 YYNGEE. The CDR3 protein is CASSVEPGTNTGELFF. CDR3 in DNA: TGTGCCAGCAGCGTAGAACCCGGGACGAACACCGGGGAGCTGTTTTTT.